The clone carrying this T cell receptor beta chain was detected once. Its antigen is not known. A multiplex PCR was run with 60 Vbeta primers and 13 Jbeta primers. Produced via immunoSEQ multiplex PCR; TCRdb's table is partial and in-frame only. The sample has 100,000 to 150,000 clones, 8% to 11% seen once. Germline assignment: CDR1 SNHLY and CDR2 FYNNEI. V was cut by 3 bases and J by 3 bases, with 12 bases left in between. The CDR3 runs 14 residues. This sample was included in a study of cytomegalovirus exposure and HLA in healthy donors. Findings of the study overall: Investigators reported approximately 170 TCR beta chains as tied to cytomegalovirus.

This receptor was obtained from a woman aged 18-30 years in good health and CMV-seropositive. Sequencing used PBMCs. The genes are TRBV2 and TRBJ2-7; tentatively, D is TRBD1 (6 bases). CDR3 sequence reads: CASSEDSSLYEQYF. CDR3 bases: TGTGCCAGCAGTGAGGACAGCTCCCTCTACGAGCAGTACTTC.